A selection of T cell receptor beta chains follows, all from one sample in a study of beta chain features in type 1 diabetes. Produced via immunoSEQ multiplex PCR; TCRdb's table is partial and in-frame only. The sample shows about 350,000 clones, around 20% of them seen only once. Sequencing used naive CD4+ T cells from blood. These receptors were taken from a woman aged 18 to 35 in good health. CDR3s include the opening cysteine and the closing phenylalanine or tryptophan. D genes are given only for firm matches. Not all rows give a size; the values are once, few, many and, for expanded clones, a class.

TRBJ2-7	-	TRBV5-1	TRBD2	14	TGCGCCAGCAGCTTGAGGGCGGGAGTTAACGAGCAGTACTTC	CASSLRAGVNEQYF
TRBJ2-3	few	TRBV18	-	13	TGTGCCAGCTCACCTGCGTCCACAGATACGCAGTATTTT	CASSPASTDTQYF
TRBJ2-7	-	TRBV30	TRBD2	15	TGTGCCTGGAGTGTAGGTGCGGGAGGCGCCTACGAGCAGTACTTC	CAWSVGAGGAYEQYF
TRBJ1-2	few	TRBV19	TRBD1	12	TGTGCCAGTAGTCGGGACAGCTATGGCTACACCTTC	CASSRDSYGYTF
TRBJ2-3	few	TRBV9	-	12	TGTGCCAGCAGCCTCAGCACAGATACGCAGTATTTT	CASSLSTDTQYF
TRBJ2-7	-	TRBV4-1	TRBD1	15	TGCGCCAGCAGCCAGTCAGGGGGTAGGACCTACGAGCAGTACTTC	CASSQSGGRTYEQYF
TRBJ2-7	few	TRBV4-3	-	14	TGCGCCAGCAGCCAAGGAGAACTAGCTAGCGAGCAGTACTTC	CASSQGELASEQYF
TRBJ2-5	-	TRBV5-1	TRBD2	16	TGCGCCAGCAGCTTGGGACTAGCGGGGGAACAAGAGACCCAGTACTTC	CASSLGLAGEQETQYF
TRBJ2-5	-	TRBV2	-	11	TGTGCCAGCAAAACAGAAGAGACCCAGTACTTC	CASKTEETQYF
TRBJ2-3	few	TRBV4-2	TRBD2	18	TGTGCCAGCAGCCCGATGACTAGCGGGGGCTACCTCACAGATACGCAGTATTTT	CASSPMTSGGYLTDTQYF
TRBJ2-1	few	TRBV7-9	-	15	TGTGCCAGCAGCTCGGGACAACTCTCCTACAATGAGCAGTTCTTC	CASSSGQLSYNEQFF
TRBJ2-5	-	TRBV29-1	TRBD2	14	TGCAGCGTTATGGCCGGGACTAGCGAAGAGACCCAGTACTTC	CSVMAGTSEETQYF
TRBJ1-2	few	TRBV27	TRBD1	13	TGTGCCAGCAGTCCCCGACAGGGCTATGGCTACACCTTC	CASSPRQGYGYTF
TRBJ2-2	few	TRBV7-8	-	19	TGTGCCAGCAGCTTATGGGCCTCATCAGGGGCGGCGAACACCGGGGAGCTGTTTTTT	CASSLWASSGAANTGELFF
TRBJ2-1	few	TRBV6-1	-	15	TGTGCCAGCAGTAGGGACGGGAGACGAGGCAATGAGCAGTTCTTC	CASSRDGRRGNEQFF
TRBJ2-7	-	TRBV7-3	TRBD2	18	TGTGCCAGCAGCACAAACCCGCCTCTAGCGGGGGGGCTGGACGAGCAGTACTTC	CASSTNPPLAGGLDEQYF
TRBJ2-5	-	TRBV30	TRBD1	13	TGTGCCTGGAGTGTACAGGGGCAAGAGACCCAGTACTTC	CAWSVQGQETQYF
TRBJ1-5	few	TRBV6-6	-	13	TGTGCCAGCAGTTTCGGGGGTGGACAGCCCCAGCATTTT	CASSFGGGQPQHF
TRBJ2-1	-	TRBV7-9	-	12	TGTGCCAGCAGCTATGGGGCGAATGAGCAGTTCTTC	CASSYGANEQFF
TRBJ2-5	-	TRBV18	-	14	TGTGCCAGCTCACCACCGGCAGGACAAGAGACCCAGTACTTC	CASSPPAGQETQYF
TRBJ2-1	-	TRBV6-5	TRBD2	15	TGTGCCAGCAGTTCCCCAGCGGGGGGACACAATGAGCAGTTCTTC	CASSSPAGGHNEQFF
TRBJ1-2	-	TRBV5-1	-	13	TGCGCCAGCAGCTCCGGAGGGCCGAGGGGCTACACCTTC	CASSSGGPRGYTF
TRBJ1-6	-	TRBV27	TRBD1	16	TGTGCCAGCAGTTCCCGATACAGGGGGCCGGATTCACCCCTCCACTTT	CASSSRYRGPDSPLHF
TRBJ2-2	few	TRBV7-6	-	14	TGTGCCAGCAGCCGAACGGGTACTGAGGGGGAGCTGTTTTTT	CASSRTGTEGELFF